One and the same sample provided the 11 T cell receptor beta chains below, sequenced in a study of CD8+CD57+ T cells in acquired aplastic anemia. According to the study, genomic DNA was the template for TCR beta VDJ and CDR3 profiling. TCRdb re-called the reads through MiXCR, storing one row per CDR3 protein. Of about 210,000 distinct CDR3 sequences in the sample, 34% are singletons; the top ten hold approximately 1.2%. The material sequenced was sorted CD4+, CD8+, or CD8+CD57+ T cells (not recorded which) from PBMCs. These receptors were collected from a human donor in good health, serving as a control.

This clonotype has only one observation. This chain links TRBV7-8 with TRBJ1-4, with D possibly TRBD1 on 5 matching bases. CDR3 size: 16 residues. Trimming took off 1 base at V and 4 bases at J, with 13 bases between the two ends. Germline V CDR1 and CDR2: SGHVS, FQNEAQ. In DNA, the CDR3 is TGTGCCAGCAGCTTAGGGGCCAGGGCTTTTAATGAAAAACTGTTTTTT. It specifies CASSLGARAFNEKLFF.

The chain employs TRBV7-9 and TRBJ2-5; TRBD1 matches at 7 bases. Germline-derived CDR1 and CDR2 are SEHNR and FQNEAQ (reference sequence). This CDR3 has 16 residues. J gave up 2 bases and V 10 bases, and 16 bases lay outside the gene matches. The CDR3 sequence: CATSDPQQGPQETQYF. CDR3 nucleotides: TGTGCCACCAGTGACCCCCAACAGGGGCCACAAGAGACCCAGTACTTC.

This clonotype was recorded at least ten times. This chain joins TRBV2 and TRBJ2-1, with D possibly being TRBD1 (5 bases). V shed 6 bases and J shed 7 bases, with 16 bases lying between them. CDR1 and CDR2 from the germline V gene are SNHLY and FYNNEI. This CDR3 has 14 amino acids. CDR3 sequence reads: CASRLPGIDNEQFF. CDR3 bases: TGTGCCAGCAGGTTGCCAGGGATCGATAATGAGCAGTTCTTC.

The genes are TRBV24-1 and TRBJ2-1; 11 positions agree with TRBD1. Germline trimming cut 11 bases from V and 2 bases from J; bases unmatched to any gene: 7. The CDR3 totals 15 residues. In germline, CDR1 is KGHDR, CDR2 SFDVKD. The DNA of the CDR3 is TGTGCCAGCAGCGGACAGGGGGCCACCTACAATGAGCAGTTCTTC. It yields the protein CASSGQGATYNEQFF.

This clonotype was recorded many times. The chain has TRBV19 and TRBJ1-5, with unresolved D. The germline CDR1 and CDR2 sequences are LNHDA and SQIVND (reference sequence). This CDR3 is 21 amino acids long. Trimming left V 5 bases short and J 5 bases short, with 34 bases between. The CDR3 DNA sequence: TGTGCCAGTAGTCCCTCCCCGTTCGAGGGTATTCTCAGAATAAACGATCAGCCCCAGCATTTT. Its translation is CASSPSPFEGILRINDQPQHF.

This clonotype has a count of ten or more. The V and J genes are TRBV2 and TRBJ2-3; unclear D gene. The CDR3 runs 15 residues. Trimming took off 2 bases at V and 2 bases at J, with 11 bases between the two ends. Per the germline V gene, CDR1 is SNHLY and CDR2 is FYNNEI. In nucleotides, the CDR3 is TGTGCCAGCAGTGAAAGGGCAGGAATCACAGATACGCAGTATTTT. It translates to CASSERAGITDTQYF. The whole variable domain, remainder taken from reference TRBV2 and TRBJ2-3, is EPEVTQTPSHQVTQMGQEVILRCVPISNHLYFYWYRQILGQKVEFLVSFYNNEISEKSEIFDDQFSVERPDGSNFTLKIRSTKLEDSAMYFCASSERAGITDTQYFGPGTRLTVL.

This clonotype occurred many times. The rearrangement joins TRBV19 to TRBJ1-1; no clear D gene. The ends were cut back, 6 bases at V and 2 bases at J, with 7 bases in the middle. This CDR3 has 12 amino acids. In germline, CDR1 is LNHDA, CDR2 SQIVND (reference sequence). In DNA form, the CDR3 reads TGTGCCAGTAGAGGGTATAACACTGAAGCTTTCTTT. It yields the protein CASRGYNTEAFF.

This chain joins TRBV29-1 and TRBJ1-1; weak D call: TRBD1 (5 bases). Germline V gene data show CDR1 as SQVTM and CDR2 as ANQGSEA. V was trimmed by 5 bases and J by 0 bases, leaving 16 bases between them. CDR3 length: 15 amino acids. CDR3: CSVRGSGTMNTEAFF. The CDR3 DNA sequence: TGCAGCGTTCGCGGATCCGGGACCATGAACACTGAAGCTTTCTTT.

The V gene is TRBV4-2, the J gene TRBJ2-1, with 11 nucleotides matching TRBD2. The ends lost 1 base at V and 5 bases at J; junction bases unmatched: 7. There are 17 residues in the CDR3. CDR1 and CDR2 from the germline V gene are LGHNA and YNFKEQ. CDR3 in amino acids: CASSQAAGTSGNNEQFF. The CDR3 bases are TGTGCCAGCAGCCAAGCAGCCGGGACTAGCGGAAACAATGAGCAGTTCTTC.

The sample holds a few counts of this clonotype. CDR3 sequence reads: CSMVPPHTDTQYF. The CDR3 DNA follows: TGCAGCATGGTCCCCCCACACACAGATACGCAGTATTTT. V gene TRBV29-1 combines with J gene TRBJ2-3, with no clear D. Germline values: CDR1 SQVTM, CDR2 ANQGSEA. Trimming cost V 8 bases and J 2 bases, with 14 bases left between them. This CDR3 is built from 13 residues.

This clonotype was seen repeatedly, ten times or more. The rearrangement joins TRBV20-1 to TRBJ2-7; 9 positions match TRBD1. Trimming took 0 bases from V and 7 from J; bases not matched to a gene: 13. Looked up from germline, CDR1 is DFQATT and CDR2 is SNEGSKA (reference sequence). CDR3 length: 16 residues. CDR3 region: CSARDSGRQGEREQYF. CDR3 nucleotides: TGCAGTGCTAGAGATTCAGGGCGACAGGGGGAGCGAGAGCAGTACTTC.